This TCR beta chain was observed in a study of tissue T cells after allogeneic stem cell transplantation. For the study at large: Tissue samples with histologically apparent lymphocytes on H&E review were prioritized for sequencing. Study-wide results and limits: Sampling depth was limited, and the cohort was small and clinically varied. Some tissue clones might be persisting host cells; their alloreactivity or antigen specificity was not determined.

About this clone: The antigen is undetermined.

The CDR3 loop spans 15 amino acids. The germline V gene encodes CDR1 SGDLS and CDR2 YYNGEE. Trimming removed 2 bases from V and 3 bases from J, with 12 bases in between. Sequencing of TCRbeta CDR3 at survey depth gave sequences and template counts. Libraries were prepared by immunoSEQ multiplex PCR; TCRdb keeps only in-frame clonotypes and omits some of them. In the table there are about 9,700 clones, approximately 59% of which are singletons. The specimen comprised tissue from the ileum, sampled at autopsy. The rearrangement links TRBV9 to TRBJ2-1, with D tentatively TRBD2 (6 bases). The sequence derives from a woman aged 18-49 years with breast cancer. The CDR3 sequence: CASSVDGSVYNEQFF. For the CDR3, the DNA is TGTGCCAGCAGCGTTGACGGGAGCGTCTACAATGAGCAGTTCTTC.